These 30 T cell receptor beta chains were all obtained from the same sample, sequenced in a study of blood T cells in healthy people across ages. Using a J-beta primer mix together with a sample-barcoded 5' primer, a second PCR was run for roughly 7 to 11 cycles. TCRdb used MiXCR to reprocess the 5' RACE reads, holding one entry per CDR3 protein. The sample lists hundreds of thousands of distinct CDR3 sequences; about 62% were seen once. The source material was blood. The receptors were sampled from a man aged 25 to 45 in good health.

CDR3 sequence (DNA): TGCAGTGTACAGGCTTCGAGCAATCAGCCCCAGCATTTT. It specifies CSVQASSNQPQHF. The V and J genes are TRBV29-1 and TRBJ1-5; D may be TRBD1 (5 bases). This CDR3 contains 13 residues. Germline CDR1 reads SQVTM; CDR2 reads ANQGSEA.

This clonotype was seen more than once but under ten times. CDR3 sequence reads: CASINTGVSNSYEQYF. The CDR3 DNA reads as TGTGCCAGCATAAATACGGGAGTTTCAAACTCCTACGAGCAGTACTTC. The chain recombines TRBV6-5 with TRBJ2-7, with TRBD2 as a possible D gene (6 bases). From germline, CDR1 is MNHEY and CDR2 SVGAGI. The V end was cut by 7 bases, the J end by 0 bases, with 19 bases between. The CDR3 has 16 amino acids.

The chain joins TRBV5-1 to TRBJ2-6; the match to TRBD1 covers 8 bases. The ends lost 3 bases at V and 2 bases at J; junction bases unmatched: 7. The CDR3 extends over 17 amino acids. CDR1 and CDR2 (germline): SGHRS, YFSETQ. This chain's CDR3 is CASSYGQGSAGANVLTF. The CDR3 bases are TGCGCCAGCAGCTACGGACAGGGAAGCGCTGGGGCCAACGTCCTGACTTTC. The full variable domain, rest sourced from reference TRBV5-1 and TRBJ2-6, is KAGVTQTPRYLIKTRGQQVTLSCSPISGHRSVSWYQQTPGQGLQFLFEYFSETQRNKGNFPGRFSGRQFSNSRSEMNVSTLELGDSALYLCASSYGQGSAGANVLTFGAGSRLTVL.

The V call is TRBV30, the J call TRBJ2-4; no clear D. Trimming took off 3 bases at V and 14 bases at J, with 17 bases between the two ends. CDR1 and CDR2 from the germline V gene are GTSNPN and SVGIG (reference sequence). The CDR3 length is 12 residues. The CDR3 region has the DNA TGTGCCTGGAGCTCAGGACCGGGTTTGAAGTACTTC. Amino acids: CAWSSGPGLKYF.

The chain links TRBV4-3 to TRBJ2-7; D is unresolved. This CDR3 is 16 amino acids long. V was cut by 0 bases and J by 2 bases, with 14 bases left in between. CDR1 is LGHNA, CDR2 YSLEER, per germline. CDR3 bases: TGCGCCAGCAGCCAAGATCATCGGGTCTTAACCTACGAGCAGTACTTC. It yields the protein CASSQDHRVLTYEQYF.

The chain uses TRBV7-2 and TRBJ2-7; D might be TRBD2 (6 bases). The germline CDR1 and CDR2 sequences are SGHTA and FQGNSA. This CDR3 is 14 amino acids long. V lost 5 bases, J lost 2 bases, and 13 bases lay in between. The CDR3 is CASSSRDFAYEQYF. CDR3 sequence (DNA): TGTGCCAGCAGCAGCCGGGACTTTGCCTACGAGCAGTACTTC.

This chain uses TRBV30 with TRBJ1-4; no clear D gene. CDR3 length equals 15 residues. The germline gives CDR1 GTSNPN, CDR2 SVGIG (reference sequence). Trimming took 5 bases from V and 4 from J, leaving 17 bases between them. The CDR3 protein is CAWGRKRRVNEKLFF. In DNA form, the CDR3 reads TGTGCCTGGGGCCGAAAGCGGAGGGTTAATGAAAAACTGTTTTTT.

CDR3 residues: CASSFLIAGDTDTQYF. The CDR3 nucleotides read TGTGCCAGCAGCTTTCTTATAGCGGGAGATACGGATACGCAGTATTTT. The chain recombines TRBV5-5 with TRBJ2-3, with 9 bases that match TRBD2. V trimming: 2 bases; J trimming: 6 bases; junction bases outside the gene matches: 10. The CDR3 has 16 residues. The germline CDR1 and CDR2 sequences are SGHKS and YYEKEE (reference sequence).

The rearrangement joins TRBV7-2 to TRBJ2-1, with TRBD2 matching 12 bases. The V and J ends lost 4 bases and 10 bases, in that order; junction bases with no gene match: 14. The CDR3 is 17 residues long. CDR1 SGHTA and CDR2 FQGNSA come from the germline V gene. Here the CDR3 reads CASSSTTPGTSGREQFF. In nucleotides, the CDR3 is TGTGCCAGCAGCTCCACCACGCCCGGGACTAGCGGGCGGGAGCAGTTCTTC.

In this sample, this clonotype turned up a few times. The genes are TRBV6-5 and TRBJ1-6; 7 bases fit TRBD1. From germline, CDR1 is MNHEY and CDR2 SVGAGI. V was pared by 7 bases and J by 6 bases, with 6 bases of the junction left unmatched. CDR3 length: 14 amino acids. Here the CDR3 reads CASTSDRLNSPLHF. The CDR3 nucleotides read TGTGCCAGCACCTCGGACAGGCTTAATTCACCCCTCCACTTT.

The V gene is TRBV4-2, the J gene TRBJ2-5, with 7 positions matching TRBD1. The length of the CDR3 is 16 residues. Germline-derived CDR1 and CDR2 are LGHNA and YNFKEQ. V was clipped by 4 bases and J by 5 bases; unmatched bases: 13. CDR3 in DNA: TGTGCCAGCAGCCCAGACAAGACAGGGATGAGTGAGACCCAGTACTTC. Translation gives CASSPDKTGMSETQYF.

This clonotype was counted a single time. The CDR3 DNA sequence: TGCAGTGCCAGGGGAGGGGGCCGGAACACCGGGGAGCTGTTTTTT. Protein sequence: CSARGGGRNTGELFF. The chain employs TRBV20-1 and TRBJ2-2, with D tentatively TRBD1 or TRBD2 (7 bases each). Trimming shortened V by 6 bases and J by 1 base, and 15 bases separated the two germline ends. Germline CDR1 is DFQATT and CDR2 is SNEGSKA (reference sequence). This CDR3 has 15 residues.

The rearrangement uses TRBV7-2 and TRBJ1-1; D unclear. The germline V gene encodes CDR1 SGHTA and CDR2 FQGNSA. The V end lost 1 base, the J end lost 7 bases, and 13 bases lay between the germline ends. CDR3 length equals 14 residues. The CDR3 DNA follows: TGTGCCAGCAGCTTAGTTGATGGCGCAAATGAAGCTTTCTTT. Translation: CASSLVDGANEAFF.

V and J are TRBV7-9 and TRBJ1-1; D ambiguous. In germline, CDR1 is SEHNR, CDR2 FQNEAQ (reference sequence). The CDR3 is 16 amino acids. V dropped 2 bases and J dropped 1 base, with 14 bases sitting between them. This CDR3 reads CASSLTVVVTNTEAFF. The CDR3 bases are TGTGCCAGCAGCTTAACGGTGGTGGTCACGAACACTGAAGCTTTCTTT.

This sequence joins TRBV20-1 and TRBJ2-7; 10 bases match TRBD2. The CDR3 totals 14 residues. CDR1 DFQATT and CDR2 SNEGSKA come from the germline V gene (reference sequence). V shed 6 bases, J shed 4 bases, and the junction held 9 bases outside the gene matches. CDR3 loop: CSAPTSGLSYEQYF. In DNA form, the CDR3 reads TGCAGTGCCCCGACTAGCGGGCTATCGTACGAGCAGTACTTC.

The chain joins TRBV2 to TRBJ2-3; 9 bases are a match to TRBD2. The ends lost 4 bases at V and 4 bases at J; junction bases unmatched: 3. Germline-derived CDR1 and CDR2 are SNHLY and FYNNEI. This CDR3 has 14 residues. CDR3 in amino acids: CASSGQRGADTQYF. In DNA, the CDR3 is TGTGCCAGCAGTGGGCAGCGGGGGGCAGATACGCAGTATTTT.

The chain joins TRBV6-1 to TRBJ2-7, with 7 bases lining up with TRBD2. The CDR3 is made up of 15 amino acids. CDR1 MNHNS and CDR2 SASEGT come from the germline V gene. The V gene end was trimmed by 2 bases and the J gene end by 7 bases; junction bases not matched to a gene: 11. CDR3 coding DNA: TGTGCCAGCAGTGAACCGACTAGCTCTTGGTCAGAGCAGTACTTC. Translated: CASSEPTSSWSEQYF.

CDR3 sequence: CSASAGWQPQHF. The CDR3 DNA follows: TGCAGTGCTAGTGCAGGGTGGCAGCCCCAGCATTTT. V gene TRBV20-1 combines with J gene TRBJ1-5; tentative D call: TRBD1 (5 bases). Germline lookup yields CDR1 DFQATT and CDR2 SNEGSKA (reference sequence). The CDR3 has 12 residues. Trimming shortened V by 3 bases and J by 7 bases, and 10 bases separated the two germline ends.

Comment on this clonotype: Possible read error: a much larger clone is one base away. The chain couples TRBV5-5 to TRBJ2-7, with D hard to call. Germline lookup yields CDR1 SGHKS and CDR2 YYEKEE (reference sequence). This CDR3 is 16 amino acids long. V was shortened by 4 bases and J by 2 bases, with 19 bases between the two germline ends. In DNA, the CDR3 is TGTGCCAGCAGCCTCCAACCCCGTACGGCGGCCTACGAGCAGTACTTC. Its translation is CASSLQPRTAAYEQYF.

This clonotype has just one count. The chain is built from TRBV12-3 or TRBV12-4 and TRBJ1-4; D is perhaps TRBD1 (6 bases). The CDR3 covers 14 residues. Between the trimmed V and J ends, which lost 6 bases and 8 bases, there was a span of 16 bases. CDR3 amino acids: CASRPGTGREKLFF. The CDR3 DNA follows: TGTGCCAGCAGACCCGGAACAGGGAGGGAAAAACTGTTTTTT.

The V gene is TRBV19, the J gene TRBJ1-2, with 9 bases lining up with TRBD1. Per the germline V gene, CDR1 is LNHDA and CDR2 is SQIVND (reference sequence). V shed 8 bases and J 8 bases; nucleotides not matched to a gene: 21. This CDR3 comprises 17 residues. This CDR3 reads CASSYPGQGTLWTGYTF. The CDR3 region has the DNA TGTGCCAGTTCCTATCCGGGACAGGGTACTCTATGGACGGGCTACACCTTC.

A single count supports this clonotype. The chain combines TRBV5-1 with TRBJ2-1; TRBD2 agrees at 8 bases. Germline V lookup: CDR1 SGHRS, CDR2 YFSETQ. V was clipped by 0 bases and J by 2 bases; unmatched bases: 4. The CDR3 runs to 16 residues. The CDR3, as DNA: TGCGCCAGCAGCTTGGAAGGCGGGGGGCCCTACAATGAGCAGTTCTTC. This codes for CASSLEGGGPYNEQFF.

V and J are TRBV7-8 and TRBJ2-5; 7 bases line up with TRBD1. The J call could be wrong; TRBJ2-7 is a better fit for the DNA end. Germline V CDR1 and CDR2: SGHVS, FQNEAQ. The CDR3 covers 15 residues. CDR3 DNA: TGTGCCAGCAGCGCAGCCGGGACAGCGGAGTACGAGCAGTACTTC. Its translation is CASSAAGTAEYEQYF.

This clonotype has more than one count but fewer than ten. The rearrangement uses TRBV7-2 and TRBJ2-1; 11 bases line up with TRBD2. With V trimmed by 0 bases and J by 9 bases, 7 bases remained unmatched. The CDR3 is made up of 16 amino acids. Germline V CDR1 and CDR2: SGHTA, FQGNSA. The CDR3, as DNA: TGTGCCAGCAGCTTAGCTAGCGGGAGGGTTGGAGGTGAGCAGTTCTTC. Translating it yields CASSLASGRVGGEQFF. The full variable domain, rest sourced from reference TRBV7-2 and TRBJ2-1, is GAGVSQSPSNKVTEKGKDVELRCDPISGHTALYWYRQSLGQGLEFLIYFQGNSAPDKSGLPSDRFSAERTGGSVSTLTIQRTQQEDSAVYLCASSLASGRVGGEQFFGPGTRLTVL.

This clonotype showed up just a few times. CDR3 protein: CASSVGPGQGNEKLFF. The CDR3 nucleotides read TGTGCCAGCAGCGTTGGACCGGGACAGGGAAATGAAAAACTGTTTTTT. The chain employs TRBV7-6 and TRBJ1-4; 9 nucleotides line up with TRBD1. The length of the CDR3 is 16 residues. Germline CDR1 SGHVS, CDR2 FNYEAQ. The V and J ends lost 5 bases and 5 bases, in that order; junction bases with no gene match: 9.

The V call is TRBV20-1, the J call TRBJ2-1, with no clear D. CDR1 DFQATT and CDR2 SNEGSKA come from the germline V gene (reference sequence). This CDR3 contains 13 residues. Trimming left V 3 bases short and J 8 bases short, with 14 bases between. CDR3 coding DNA: TGCAGTGCTAGTGAGGCCGTCGGGTATGAGCAGTTCTTC. Protein: CSASEAVGYEQFF.

The chain has TRBV7-2 and TRBJ2-1, with 8 bases matching TRBD2. The germline CDR1 and CDR2 sequences are SGHTA and FQGNSA. V lost 5 bases to trimming and J lost 0 bases; unmatched junction nucleotides: 3. This CDR3 contains 15 residues. CDR3 region: CASSKSGSSYNEQFF. CDR3 DNA sequence: TGTGCCAGCAGCAAGAGCGGGAGCTCCTACAATGAGCAGTTCTTC.

The chain employs TRBV7-2 and TRBJ2-7, with D possibly TRBD1 on 6 matching bases. The CDR3 is 19 amino acids. V was clipped by 5 bases and J by 3 bases, with 29 bases between them. CDR1 and CDR2 from the germline V gene are SGHTA and FQGNSA. As DNA, the CDR3 is TGTGCCAGCAGCCGAAGGGGGTGGAGAGGACTTTCCCTCTTCTACGAGCAGTACTTC. This gives the protein CASSRRGWRGLSLFYEQYF.

In DNA, the CDR3 is TGCGCCAGCGCACTATGGGCGGGAGCGAGCACCGGGGAGCTGTTTTTT. Its protein is CASALWAGASTGELFF. The chain is built from TRBV4-1 and TRBJ2-2; TRBD2 aligns across 7 bases. The V segment lost 8 bases and the J segment 4 bases; nucleotides outside the gene matches: 13. This CDR3 is built from 16 residues. Germline loops: CDR1 MGHRA, CDR2 YSYEKL.

The V call is TRBV20-1, the J call TRBJ2-5; D is ambiguous. V shed 3 bases and J shed 4 bases, with 12 bases lying between them. The CDR3 is made up of 13 amino acids. CDR1 and CDR2 from the germline V gene are DFQATT and SNEGSKA (reference sequence). The CDR3 spells CSASLGQAETQYF. In nucleotides, the CDR3 is TGCAGTGCTAGTTTAGGGCAGGCAGAGACCCAGTACTTC.